The 11 T cell receptor beta chains listed next were all sequenced from one sample in a study of regulatory T cells in long-lasting Graves disease. Arm-PCR of CDR3 regions and iRepertoire HTBI primers were used to build TCR beta libraries. TCRdb called the multiplex PCR reads again in MiXCR, with one record for every CDR3 protein. The table has around 420,000 distinct CDR3 sequences, roughly 16% seen once. The sample's time point: newly diagnosed GD, antithyroid drugs for less than 3 months. PBMCs were the source of the RNA used for TCR sequencing. The sequencing here drew on peripheral blood mononuclear cells (PBMCs), taken at new diagnosis, from a patient treated with antithyroid drugs. The receptors originated from a female donor with Graves disease.

This clonotype was counted ten times or more. The chain uses TRBV20-1 and TRBJ1-1; TRBD1 matches 10 bases. Per the germline V gene, CDR1 is DFQATT and CDR2 is SNEGSKA (reference sequence). There are 15 residues in the CDR3. Trimming at V came to 5 bases and at J to 4 bases, leaving 10 bases not matched to a gene. In DNA, the CDR3 is TGCAGTGCTGAAGACAGGGGGCAATCGGGCACTGAAGCTTTCTTT. Encoded protein: CSAEDRGQSGTEAFF.

At least ten counts were recorded for this clonotype. The DNA for the CDR3 is TGCGCCAGCAGCTCACTAGATCCTACCTACAATGAGCAGTTCTTC. Its translation: CASSSLDPTYNEQFF. The rearrangement links TRBV5-1 to TRBJ2-1; D is possibly TRBD2 (5 bases). CDR1 and CDR2 (germline): SGHRS, YFSETQ. This CDR3 is built from 15 residues. V lost 3 bases to trimming and J lost 2 bases, with 12 bases between them.

The chain is built from TRBV18 and TRBJ2-7; no firm D call. V lost 6 bases and J lost 0, with 9 bases in between. From germline, CDR1 is KGHSH and CDR2 LQKENI. CDR3 length: 13 amino acids. CDR3 DNA: TGTGCCAGCTCCCCTGGCCACTCCTACGAGCAGTACTTC. Its translation is CASSPGHSYEQYF. The complete variable domain, with remaining parts taken from reference TRBV18 and TRBJ2-7, reads NAGVMQNPRHLVRRRGQEARLRCSPMKGHSHVYWYRQLPEEGLKFMVYLQKENIIDESGMPKERFSAEFPKEGPSILRIQQVVRGDSAAYFCASSPGHSYEQYFGPGTRLTVT.

This clonotype was seen many times. The chain joins TRBV7-9 to TRBJ2-3, with 7 bases identical to TRBD1. This CDR3 spans 18 amino acids. CDR1 and CDR2 from the germline V gene are SEHNR and FQNEAQ (reference sequence). V lost 5 bases, J lost 4 bases, and 18 bases stayed unmatched. The CDR3 sequence is CASSAPAEIRGPADTQYF. CDR3 in DNA: TGTGCCAGCAGCGCCCCGGCCGAAATTAGGGGGCCGGCAGATACGCAGTATTTT.

This clonotype was seen more than once but under ten times. The rearrangement joins TRBV9 to TRBJ2-4; the D is unclear. The germline V gene encodes CDR1 SGDLS and CDR2 YYNGEE. The CDR3 extends over 13 amino acids. The V end was cut by 5 bases, the J end by 5 bases, with 11 bases between. Written as DNA, the CDR3 is TGTGCCAGCAGGTCTAACCAAGAAAACATTCAGTACTTC. It specifies CASRSNQENIQYF.

This clonotype appeared many times. The chain is built from TRBV12-3 or TRBV12-4 and TRBJ2-7; TRBD2 matches 12 bases. With 8 bases clipped from V and 7 bases from J, the junction kept 9 bases outside the gene matches. CDR3 length equals 14 residues. CDR3 sequence (DNA): TGTGCCAGCGGACTAGCGGGAATAAAGCGGGAGCAGTACTTC. It is translated as CASGLAGIKREQYF.

This clonotype was recorded many times. V and J are TRBV5-1 and TRBJ1-2; 8 nucleotides align to TRBD1. The CDR3 runs to 14 residues. Germline loops: CDR1 SGHRS, CDR2 YFSETQ. After removal of 0 bases from V and 8 bases from J, the junction contained 6 bases not matched to a gene. The CDR3 sequence is CASSLGTGKEGYTF. The CDR3 coding sequence is TGCGCCAGCAGCTTGGGGACAGGGAAAGAAGGCTACACCTTC.

This clonotype appeared many times. V usage is TRBV12-3 or TRBV12-4 and J usage is TRBJ1-1; D ambiguous. V lost 0 bases to trimming and J lost 3 bases, with 8 bases between them. This CDR3 comprises 14 residues. The CDR3 sequence is CASSLAPRDTEAFF. The CDR3 bases are TGTGCCAGCAGTTTAGCGCCTAGGGACACTGAAGCTTTCTTT.

In this sample, this clonotype turned up many times. This sequence joins TRBV2 and TRBJ1-1; D gene ambiguous. The ends were cut back, 7 bases at V and 1 base at J, with 4 bases in the middle. This CDR3 is 11 amino acids long. Germline CDR1 is SNHLY and CDR2 is FYNNEI. The DNA for the CDR3 is TGTGCCAGCATCACGAACACTGAAGCTTTCTTT. Translated, it gives CASITNTEAFF.

There are many counts of this clonotype. The chain recombines TRBV27 with TRBJ1-3; D might be TRBD1 (6 bases). CDR1 MNHEY and CDR2 SMNVEV come from the germline V gene (reference sequence). The CDR3 is made up of 15 amino acids. Here the CDR3 reads CAGRQDSASGNTIYF. DNA for the CDR3: TGTGCAGGCCGACAGGACAGCGCCTCTGGAAACACCATATATTTT.

The chain has TRBV7-9 and TRBJ2-1; D perhaps matches TRBD1 (6 bases). V lost 5 bases and J 7 bases, leaving 15 bases between the germline ends. The CDR3 covers 14 residues. Germline V lookup: CDR1 SEHNR, CDR2 FQNEAQ (reference sequence). As DNA, the CDR3 is TGTGCCAGCAGCCCGCCCCGACAGGTAAATGAGCAGTTCTTC. Translation: CASSPPRQVNEQFF.